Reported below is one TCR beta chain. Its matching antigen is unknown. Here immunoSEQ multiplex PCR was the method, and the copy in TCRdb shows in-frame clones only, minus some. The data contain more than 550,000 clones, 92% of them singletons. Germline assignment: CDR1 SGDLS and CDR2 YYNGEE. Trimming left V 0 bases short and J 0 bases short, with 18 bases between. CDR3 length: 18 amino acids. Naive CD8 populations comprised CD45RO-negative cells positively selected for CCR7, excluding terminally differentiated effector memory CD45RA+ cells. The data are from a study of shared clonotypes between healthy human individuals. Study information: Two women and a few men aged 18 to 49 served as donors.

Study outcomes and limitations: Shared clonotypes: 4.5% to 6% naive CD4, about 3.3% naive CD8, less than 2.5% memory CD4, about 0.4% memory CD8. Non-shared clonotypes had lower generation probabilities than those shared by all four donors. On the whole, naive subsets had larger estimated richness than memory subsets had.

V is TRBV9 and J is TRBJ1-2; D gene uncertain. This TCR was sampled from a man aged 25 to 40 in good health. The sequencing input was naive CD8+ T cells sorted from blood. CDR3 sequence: CASSVVGSPLSTNYGYTF. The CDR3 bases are TGTGCCAGCAGCGTAGTTGGGAGTCCCCTTAGCACTAACTATGGCTACACCTTC.